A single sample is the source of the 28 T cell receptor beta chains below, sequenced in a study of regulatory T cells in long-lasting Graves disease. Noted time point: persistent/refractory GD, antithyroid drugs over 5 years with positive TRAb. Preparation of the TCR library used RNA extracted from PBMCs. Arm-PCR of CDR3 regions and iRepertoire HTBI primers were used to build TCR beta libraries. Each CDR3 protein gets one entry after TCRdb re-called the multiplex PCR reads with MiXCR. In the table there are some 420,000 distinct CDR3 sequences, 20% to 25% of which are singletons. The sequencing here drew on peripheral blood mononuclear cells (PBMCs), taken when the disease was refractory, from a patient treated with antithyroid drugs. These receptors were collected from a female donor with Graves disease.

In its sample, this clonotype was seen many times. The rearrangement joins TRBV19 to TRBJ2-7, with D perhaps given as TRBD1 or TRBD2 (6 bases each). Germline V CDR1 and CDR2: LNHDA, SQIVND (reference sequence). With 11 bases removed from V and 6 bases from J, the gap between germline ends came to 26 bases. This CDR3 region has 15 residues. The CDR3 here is CASRYRDTREVEQYF. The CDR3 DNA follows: TGTGCCTCACGTTACCGGGACACCAGGGAGGTCGAGCAGTACTTC. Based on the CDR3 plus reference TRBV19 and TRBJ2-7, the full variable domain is DGGITQSPKYLFRKEGQNVTLSCEQNLNHDAMYWYRQDPGQGLRLIYYSQIVNDFQKGDIAEGYSVSREKKESFPLTVTSAQKNPTAFYLCASRYRDTREVEQYFGPGTRLTVT.

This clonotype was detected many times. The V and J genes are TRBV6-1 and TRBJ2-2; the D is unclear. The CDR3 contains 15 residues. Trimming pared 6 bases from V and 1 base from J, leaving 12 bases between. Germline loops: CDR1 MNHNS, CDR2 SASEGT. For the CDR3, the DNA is TGTGCCAGCAGCTTCGTGGGCTTGAACACCGGGGAGCTGTTTTTT. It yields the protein CASSFVGLNTGELFF.

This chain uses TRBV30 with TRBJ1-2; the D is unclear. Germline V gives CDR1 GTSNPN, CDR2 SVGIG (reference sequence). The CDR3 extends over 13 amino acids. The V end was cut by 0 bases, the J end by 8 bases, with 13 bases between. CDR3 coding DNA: TGTGCCTGGAGTGTACGTCCCCTCCTCGGCTACACCTTC. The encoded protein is CAWSVRPLLGYTF.

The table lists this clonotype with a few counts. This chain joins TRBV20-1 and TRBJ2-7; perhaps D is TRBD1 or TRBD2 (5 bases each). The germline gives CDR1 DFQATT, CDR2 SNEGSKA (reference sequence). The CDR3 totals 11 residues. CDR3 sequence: CGQGRNYEQYF. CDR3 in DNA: TGCGGGCAGGGACGGAACTACGAGCAGTACTTC.

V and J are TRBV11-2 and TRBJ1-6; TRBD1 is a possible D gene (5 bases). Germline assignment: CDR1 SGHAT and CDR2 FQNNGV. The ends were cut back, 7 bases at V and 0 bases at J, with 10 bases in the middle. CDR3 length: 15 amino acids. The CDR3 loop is CASTKGTSYNSPLHF. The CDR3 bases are TGTGCCAGCACCAAAGGGACCTCCTATAATTCACCCCTCCACTTT.

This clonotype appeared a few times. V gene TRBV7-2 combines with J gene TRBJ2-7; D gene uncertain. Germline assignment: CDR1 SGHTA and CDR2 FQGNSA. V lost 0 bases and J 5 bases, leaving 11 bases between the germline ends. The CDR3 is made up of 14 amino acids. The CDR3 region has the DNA TGTGCCAGCAGCTTAGCTCCAGGTACCAACGAGCAGTACTTC. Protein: CASSLAPGTNEQYF.

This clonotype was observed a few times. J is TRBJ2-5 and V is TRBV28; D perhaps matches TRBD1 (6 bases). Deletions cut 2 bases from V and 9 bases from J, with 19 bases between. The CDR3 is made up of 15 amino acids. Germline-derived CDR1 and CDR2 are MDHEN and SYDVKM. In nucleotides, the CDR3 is TGTGCCAGCAGTTTAAGCCGACGTTTGGGGGCGGCCCAGTACTTC. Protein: CASSLSRRLGAAQYF.

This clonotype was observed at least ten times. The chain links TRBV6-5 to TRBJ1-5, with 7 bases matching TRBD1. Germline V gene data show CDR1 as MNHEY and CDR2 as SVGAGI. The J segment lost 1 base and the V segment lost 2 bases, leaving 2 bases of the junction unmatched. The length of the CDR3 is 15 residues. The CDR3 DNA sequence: TGTGCCAGCAGTTACGGGGGACAGAGCAATCAGCCCCAGCATTTT. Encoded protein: CASSYGGQSNQPQHF.

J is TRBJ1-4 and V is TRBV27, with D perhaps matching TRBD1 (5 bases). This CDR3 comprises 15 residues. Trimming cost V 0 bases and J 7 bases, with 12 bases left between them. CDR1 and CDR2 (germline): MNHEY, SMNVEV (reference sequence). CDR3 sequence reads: CASSLSRGLGEKLFF. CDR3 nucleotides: TGTGCCAGCAGTTTATCGAGGGGATTGGGTGAAAAACTGTTTTTT. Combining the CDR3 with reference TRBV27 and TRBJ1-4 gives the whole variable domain EAQVTQNPRYLITVTGKKLTVTCSQNMNHEYMSWYRQDPGLGLRQIYYSMNVEVTDKGDVPEGYKVSRKEKRNFPLILESPSPNQTSLYFCASSLSRGLGEKLFFGSGTQLSVL.

CDR3 protein: CASSFSGIEAFF. The CDR3 region has the DNA TGTGCCAGCAGTTTCTCAGGGATTGAAGCTTTCTTT. This chain joins TRBV12-3 or TRBV12-4 and TRBJ1-1, with a tentative D call TRBD1 (5 bases). The CDR3 is 12 amino acids. V lost 3 bases, J lost 7 bases, and 9 bases lay in between.

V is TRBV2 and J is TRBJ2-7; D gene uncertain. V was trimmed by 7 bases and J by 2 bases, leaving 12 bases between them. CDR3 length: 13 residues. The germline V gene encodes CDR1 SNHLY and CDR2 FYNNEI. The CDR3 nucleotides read TGTGCCAGCATTGGTGGTCCCCCCTACGAGCAGTACTTC. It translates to CASIGGPPYEQYF.

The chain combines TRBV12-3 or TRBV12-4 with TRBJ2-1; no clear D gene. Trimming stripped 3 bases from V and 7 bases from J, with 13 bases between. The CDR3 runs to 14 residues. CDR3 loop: CASSFNGLSNEQFF. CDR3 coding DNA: TGTGCCAGCAGTTTCAACGGGCTGAGTAATGAGCAGTTCTTC.

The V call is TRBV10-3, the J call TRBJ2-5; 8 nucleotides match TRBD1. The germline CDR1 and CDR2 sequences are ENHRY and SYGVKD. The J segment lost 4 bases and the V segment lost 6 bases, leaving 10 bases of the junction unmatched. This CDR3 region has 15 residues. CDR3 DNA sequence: TGTGCCATCAGGGAGGGGCAGGGGACAGGAGAGACCCAGTACTTC. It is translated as CAIREGQGTGETQYF.

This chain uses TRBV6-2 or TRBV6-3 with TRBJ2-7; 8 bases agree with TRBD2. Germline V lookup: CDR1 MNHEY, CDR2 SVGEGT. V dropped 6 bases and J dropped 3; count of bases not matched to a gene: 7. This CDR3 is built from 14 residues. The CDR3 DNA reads TGTGCCAGCAGACCTTCTAGCGGGTTCTACGAGCAGTACTTC. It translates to CASRPSSGFYEQYF.

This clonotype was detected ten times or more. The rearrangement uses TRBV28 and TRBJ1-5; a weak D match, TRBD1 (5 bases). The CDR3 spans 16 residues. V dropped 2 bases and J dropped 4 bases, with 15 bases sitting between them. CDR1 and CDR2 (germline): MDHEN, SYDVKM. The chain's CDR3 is CASSLVERGWNQPQHF. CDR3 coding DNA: TGTGCCAGCAGTTTAGTTGAACGGGGGTGGAATCAGCCCCAGCATTTT.

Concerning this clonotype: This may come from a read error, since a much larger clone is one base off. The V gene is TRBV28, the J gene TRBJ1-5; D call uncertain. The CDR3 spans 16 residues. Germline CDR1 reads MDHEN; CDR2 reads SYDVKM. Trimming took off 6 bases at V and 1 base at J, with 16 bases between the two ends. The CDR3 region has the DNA TGTGCCAGCAGCACCGGACCCCGGGGAAGCAATCAGCCCCAGCATTTT. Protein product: CASSTGPRGSNQPQHF.

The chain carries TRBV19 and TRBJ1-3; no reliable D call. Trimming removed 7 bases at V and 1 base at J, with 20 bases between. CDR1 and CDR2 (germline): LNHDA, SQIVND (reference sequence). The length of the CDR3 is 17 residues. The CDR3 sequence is CASTHGWPPRSGNTIYF. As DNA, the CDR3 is TGTGCCAGTACCCATGGGTGGCCTCCCCGATCTGGAAACACCATATATTTT.

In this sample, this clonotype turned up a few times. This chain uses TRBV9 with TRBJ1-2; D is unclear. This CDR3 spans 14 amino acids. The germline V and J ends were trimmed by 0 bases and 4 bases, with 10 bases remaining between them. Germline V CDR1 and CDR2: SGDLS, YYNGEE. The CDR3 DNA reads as TGTGCCAGCAGCGTAGTATCGGTGGTCTATGGCTACACCTTC. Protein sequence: CASSVVSVVYGYTF. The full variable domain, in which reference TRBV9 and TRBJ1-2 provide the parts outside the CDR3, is DSGVTQTPKHLITATGQRVTLRCSPRSGDLSVYWYQQSLDQGLQFLIQYYNGEERAKGNILERFSAQQFPDLHSELNLSSLELGDSALYFCASSVVSVVYGYTFGSGTRLTVV.

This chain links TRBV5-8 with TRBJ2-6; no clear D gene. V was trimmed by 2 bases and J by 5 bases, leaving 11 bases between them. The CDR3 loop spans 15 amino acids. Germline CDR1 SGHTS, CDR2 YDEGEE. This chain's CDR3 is CASSFRSRWANVLTF. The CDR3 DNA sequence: TGTGCCAGCAGCTTCCGCAGCAGGTGGGCCAACGTCCTGACTTTC.

CDR3 in DNA: TGTGCCACCAGCCCCCGGGAGCACCCCTCGCTCTATGGCTACACCTTC. This encodes CATSPREHPSLYGYTF. J is TRBJ1-2 and V is TRBV15, with D unresolved. The CDR3 contains 16 residues. The germline V gene has CDR1 LNHNV and CDR2 YYDKDF (reference sequence). Deletions cut 5 bases from V and 4 bases from J, with 20 bases between. Combining the CDR3 with reference TRBV15 and TRBJ1-2 gives the whole variable domain DAMVIQNPRYQVTQFGKPVTLSCSQTLNHNVMYWYQQKSSQAPKLLFHYYDKDFNNEADTPDNFQSRRPNTSFCFLDIRSPGLGDTAMYLCATSPREHPSLYGYTFGSGTRLTVV.

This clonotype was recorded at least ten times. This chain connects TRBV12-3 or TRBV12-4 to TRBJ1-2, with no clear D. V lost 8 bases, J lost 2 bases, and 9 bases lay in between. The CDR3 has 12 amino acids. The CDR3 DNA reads TGTGCCAGCGGAGAAGGGAACTATGGCTACACCTTC. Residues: CASGEGNYGYTF.

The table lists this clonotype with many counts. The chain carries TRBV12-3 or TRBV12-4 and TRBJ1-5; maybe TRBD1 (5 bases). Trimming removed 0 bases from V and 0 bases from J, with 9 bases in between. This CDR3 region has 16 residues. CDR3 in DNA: TGTGCCAGCAGTTTAGCAGGGGTGTATAGCAATCAGCCCCAGCATTTT. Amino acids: CASSLAGVYSNQPQHF.

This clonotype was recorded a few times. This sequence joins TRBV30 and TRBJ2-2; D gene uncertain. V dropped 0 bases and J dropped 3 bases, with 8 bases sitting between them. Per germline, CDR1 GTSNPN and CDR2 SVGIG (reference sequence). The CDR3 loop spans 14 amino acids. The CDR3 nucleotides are TGTGCCTGGAGTGTAGCCCAGTACACCGGGGAGCTGTTTTTT. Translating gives CAWSVAQYTGELFF.

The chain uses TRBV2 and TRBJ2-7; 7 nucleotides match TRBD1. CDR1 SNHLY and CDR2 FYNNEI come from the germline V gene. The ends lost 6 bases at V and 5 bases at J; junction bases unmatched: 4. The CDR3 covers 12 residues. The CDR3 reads CASSADRDEQYF. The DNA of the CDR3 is TGTGCCAGCAGCGCTGACAGGGACGAGCAGTACTTC. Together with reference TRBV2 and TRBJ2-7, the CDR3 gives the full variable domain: EPEVTQTPSHQVTQMGQEVILRCVPISNHLYFYWYRQILGQKVEFLVSFYNNEISEKSEIFDDQFSVERPDGSNFTLKIRSTKLEDSAMYFCASSADRDEQYFGPGTRLTVT.

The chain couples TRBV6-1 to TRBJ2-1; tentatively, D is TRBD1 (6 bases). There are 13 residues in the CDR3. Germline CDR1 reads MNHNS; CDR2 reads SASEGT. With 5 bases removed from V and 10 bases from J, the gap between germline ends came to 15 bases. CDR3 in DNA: TGTGCCAGCAGTCCCGACAGGCGCGGCGAGCAGTTCTTC. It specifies CASSPDRRGEQFF.

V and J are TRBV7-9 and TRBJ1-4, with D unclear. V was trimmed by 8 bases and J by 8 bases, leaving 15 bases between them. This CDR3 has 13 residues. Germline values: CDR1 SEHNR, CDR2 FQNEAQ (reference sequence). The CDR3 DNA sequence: TGTGCCAGCGGGGAGGGTTCGGGAGAAAAACTGTTTTTT. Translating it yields CASGEGSGEKLFF.

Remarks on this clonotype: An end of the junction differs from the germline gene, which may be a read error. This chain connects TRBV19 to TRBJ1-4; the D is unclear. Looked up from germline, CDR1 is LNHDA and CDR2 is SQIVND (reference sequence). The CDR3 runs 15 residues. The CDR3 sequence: CASSADITGNERLFF. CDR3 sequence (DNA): TGTGCCAGTAGTGCCGATATCACCGGAAATGAAAGACTGTTTTTT.

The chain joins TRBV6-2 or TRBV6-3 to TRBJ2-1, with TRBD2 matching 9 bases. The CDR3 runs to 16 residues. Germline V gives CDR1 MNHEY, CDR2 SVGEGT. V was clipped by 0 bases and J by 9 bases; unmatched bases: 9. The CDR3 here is CASSYSYSGSTAEQFF. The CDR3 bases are TGTGCCAGCAGTTACTCTTATAGCGGGAGCACGGCTGAGCAGTTCTTC.